This T cell receptor beta chain stems from a study of regulatory T cells in long-lasting Graves disease. Study-level information: For under 3 months, newly diagnosed Graves' patients had been taking antithyroid drugs.

Libraries of TCR beta came from iRepertoire HTBI primers plus Arm-PCR of CDR3 regions. TCRdb re-analysed the multiplex PCR reads in MiXCR, keeping a single row per CDR3 protein. The sample carries over 350,000 distinct CDR3 sequences, over 12% recorded once. Study-wide results and limits: Comparison showed that persistent patients shared more public clonotypes (roughly 2,700) than new patients (about 970).

As to time point: newly diagnosed GD, antithyroid drugs for less than 3 months. PBMC RNA was the source of the TCR library. Roughly 9.8 milliliters of peripheral blood went into EDTA tubes. This clonotype was seen a handful of times. What it recognizes is unknown. CDR3 length: 15 residues. CDR1 is SGDLS and CDR2 is YYNGEE in the germline V gene. J gave up 5 bases and V 2 bases, and 7 bases lay outside the gene matches. In addition, the sample was reused for a study of T cells in Graves' hyperthyroidism and ophthalmopathy. As that report states: Separating ophthalmopathy from stable hyperthyroidism was achieved by a 13 V-J model.

The rearrangement links TRBV9 to TRBJ2-3; 8 bases are shared with TRBD2. This sample comprised peripheral blood mononuclear cells (PBMCs), obtained at new diagnosis, from a patient treated with antithyroid drugs. The clonotype comes from a woman aged 40 to 55 with Graves disease. CDR3 region: CASSVSGRVVDTQYF. CDR3 DNA sequence: TGTGCCAGCAGCGTCAGCGGGAGAGTGGTAGATACGCAGTATTTT.